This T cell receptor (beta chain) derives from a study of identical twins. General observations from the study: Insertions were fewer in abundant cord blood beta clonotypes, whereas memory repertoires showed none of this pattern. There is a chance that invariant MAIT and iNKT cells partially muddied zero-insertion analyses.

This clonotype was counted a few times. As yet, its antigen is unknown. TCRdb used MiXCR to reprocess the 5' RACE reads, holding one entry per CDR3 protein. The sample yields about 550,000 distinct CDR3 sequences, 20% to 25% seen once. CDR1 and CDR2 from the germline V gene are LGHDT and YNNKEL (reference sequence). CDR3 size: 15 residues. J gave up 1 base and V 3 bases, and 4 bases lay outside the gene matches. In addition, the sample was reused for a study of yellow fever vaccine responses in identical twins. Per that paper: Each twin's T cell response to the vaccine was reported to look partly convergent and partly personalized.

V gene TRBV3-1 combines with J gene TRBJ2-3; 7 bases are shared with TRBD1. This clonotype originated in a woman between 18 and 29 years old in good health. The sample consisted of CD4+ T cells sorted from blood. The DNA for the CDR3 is TGTGCCAGCAGCCATCGACAGGGAGGCACAGATACGCAGTATTTT. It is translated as CASSHRQGGTDTQYF.